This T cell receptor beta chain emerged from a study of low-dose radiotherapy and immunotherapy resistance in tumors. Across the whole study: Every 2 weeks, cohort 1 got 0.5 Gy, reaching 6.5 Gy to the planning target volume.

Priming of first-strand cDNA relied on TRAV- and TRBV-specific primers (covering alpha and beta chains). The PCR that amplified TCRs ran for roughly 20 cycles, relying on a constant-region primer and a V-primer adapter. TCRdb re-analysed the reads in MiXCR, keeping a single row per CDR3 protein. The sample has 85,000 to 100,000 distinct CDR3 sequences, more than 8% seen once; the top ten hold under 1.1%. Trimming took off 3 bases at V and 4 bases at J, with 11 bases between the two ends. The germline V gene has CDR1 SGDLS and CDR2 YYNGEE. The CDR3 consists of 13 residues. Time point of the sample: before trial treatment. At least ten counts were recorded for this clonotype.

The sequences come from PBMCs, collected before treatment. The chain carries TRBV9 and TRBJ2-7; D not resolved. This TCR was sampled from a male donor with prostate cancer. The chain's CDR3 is CASSGGPGYEQYF. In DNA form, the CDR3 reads TGTGCCAGCAGCGGGGGTCCGGGTTACGAGCAGTACTTC.